Presented here are 5 T cell receptor beta chains from one specimen sequenced in a study of T cell responses to AZD1222 COVID-19 vaccine. Some clones are missing from TCRdb's copy, which holds only in-frame ones; the method was immunoSEQ multiplex PCR. This table holds about 95,000 clones, roughly nine tenths found once. The specimen was peripheral blood, collected on day 0 of AZD1222 vaccination. The receptors derive from an adult in good health.

This chain connects TRBV5-4 to TRBJ2-7, with 9 bases identical to TRBD1. After removal of 0 bases from V and 6 bases from J, the junction contained 7 bases not matched to a gene. The germline gives CDR1 SGHNT, CDR2 YYREEE (reference sequence). This CDR3 region has 15 residues. This chain's CDR3 is CASSLGRTGVSEQYF. CDR3 coding DNA: TGTGCCAGCAGCTTGGGGAGGACAGGGGTGAGCGAGCAGTACTTC.

V and J are TRBV12-3 or TRBV12-4 and TRBJ2-1; D is unclear. The CDR3 loop spans 13 amino acids. Trimming pared 7 bases from V and 0 bases from J, leaving 7 bases between. The CDR3 spells CASTYSSYNEQFF. For the CDR3, the DNA is TGTGCCAGCACGTATAGCTCCTACAATGAGCAGTTCTTC.

The chain joins TRBV21-1 to TRBJ2-7; the D segment call TRBD1 is taken from the table without a DNA check. TRBV21-1 counts as a pseudogene. The CDR3 totals 16 residues. CDR3 sequence reads: CASSNPTGGVTYEQYF. In DNA, the CDR3 is TGTGCCAGCAGCAACCCCACAGGGGGTGTCACCTACGAGCAGTACTTC.

V is TRBV29-1 and J is TRBJ1-1; D uncertain. This CDR3 spans 14 amino acids. Germline V gene lookup returns CDR1 SQVTM and CDR2 ANQGSEA. Trimming took 4 bases from V and 0 from J, leaving 12 bases between them. CDR3 sequence (DNA): TGCAGCGTTGCTCAGGTGGGGTTGAACACTGAAGCTTTCTTT. It codes for CSVAQVGLNTEAFF.

The V call is TRBV10-2, the J call TRBJ2-7; D is perhaps TRBD2 (5 bases). The V and J ends lost 8 bases and 2 bases respectively, with 16 bases between them. Looked up from germline, CDR1 is WSHSY and CDR2 is SAAADI. There are 14 residues in the CDR3. CDR3: CASSTGFNAYEQYF. The CDR3 DNA reads TGCGCCAGCTCTACGGGATTTAACGCCTACGAGCAGTACTTC.